Below, 6 T cell receptor beta chains from the same sample are listed, as sequenced in a study of CD8+ T cells in alopecia areata (dated by TCRdb to the late 2010s). Libraries were prepared through the immunoSEQ multiplex PCR assay. RNA was extracted from all samples and reverse transcribed into cDNA as template for TCR sequencing. TCRdb retrieved this table from immuneACCESS and kept in-frame rearrangements only. Not all clones are present; in checked studies, unresolved V genes account for under half, and no reason is known for the remainder. The sample includes some 100,000 clones, with roughly 68% observed a single time. Of the sample, around 2.8% is held by the ten largest clones. The specimen was CD4+ T cells sorted from blood. The receptors here all came from a human donor in good health.

The chain recombines TRBV25-1 with TRBJ2-3, with 12 positions matching TRBD2. The germline V gene encodes CDR1 MGHDK and CDR2 SYGVNS. J was trimmed by 6 bases and V by 7 bases; bases with no gene match: 11. The CDR3 is 16 residues long. This chain's CDR3 is CASTVAGLAGIDTQYF. The CDR3 DNA reads TGTGCCAGCACTGTAGCCGGACTAGCGGGGATTGATACGCAGTATTTT. The full variable domain, in which reference TRBV25-1 and TRBJ2-3 provide the parts outside the CDR3, is EADIYQTPRYLVIGTGKKITLECSQTMGHDKMYWYQQDPGMELHLIHYSYGVNSTEKGDLSSESTVSRIRTEHFPLTLESARPSHTSQYLCASTVAGLAGIDTQYFGPGTRLTVL.

The chain carries TRBV7-9 and TRBJ2-2; weak D call: TRBD2 (6 bases). The V and J ends lost 4 bases and 6 bases respectively, with 9 bases between them. The CDR3 consists of 13 residues. CDR1 SEHNR and CDR2 FQNEAQ come from the germline V gene (reference sequence). This chain's CDR3 is CASSSRGSGELFF. CDR3 nucleotides: TGTGCCAGCAGCTCACGGGGGTCCGGGGAGCTGTTTTTT.

The CDR3 region has the DNA TGTGCCAGCTCACCAGGGACAGGGAATGGCTACACCTTC. Protein: CASSPGTGNGYTF. The chain recombines TRBV18 with TRBJ1-2; 9 bases line up with TRBD1. After removal of 2 bases from V and 6 bases from J, the junction contained 1 base not matched to a gene. The CDR3 is 13 residues long. Germline values: CDR1 KGHSH, CDR2 LQKENI.

V is TRBV30 and J is TRBJ1-2; 7 nucleotides line up with TRBD1. The germline CDR1 and CDR2 sequences are GTSNPN and SVGIG (reference sequence). CDR3 length: 14 residues. J was trimmed by 4 bases and V by 1 base; bases with no gene match: 6. Here the CDR3 DNA reads TGTGCCTGGAGTGACGACAGGGTTGGCTATGGCTACACCTTC. This encodes CAWSDDRVGYGYTF. Looking up the rest from reference TRBV30 and TRBJ1-2 gives the full variable domain: SQTIHQWPATLVQPVGSPLSLECTVEGTSNPNLYWYRQAAGRGLQLLFYSVGIGQISSEVPQNLSASRPQDRQFILSSKKLLLSDSGFYLCAWSDDRVGYGYTFGSGTRLTVV.

The chain uses TRBV4-2 and TRBJ2-2, with 12 bases that match TRBD2. V trimming: 1 base; J trimming: 5 bases; junction bases outside the gene matches: 5. The CDR3 loop spans 17 amino acids. The germline V gene encodes CDR1 LGHNA and CDR2 YNFKEQ. The CDR3 here is CASSQGGLAGGTGELFF. CDR3 nucleotide sequence: TGTGCCAGCAGCCAAGGCGGGCTAGCGGGGGGGACCGGGGAGCTGTTTTTT.

This rearrangement joins TRBV19 to TRBJ1-3; D is undetermined. Trimming left V 3 bases short and J 6 bases short, with 6 bases between. CDR3 length: 12 amino acids. Germline lookup yields CDR1 LNHDA and CDR2 SQIVND (reference sequence). The CDR3 bases are TGTGCCAGTAGTATTGCAGAAAACACCATATATTTT. Its protein product is CASSIAENTIYF.